The present entry profiles one TCR beta chain with its context. The target of this receptor is not known. Per-base qualities were not stored, and no clone one base away is much larger. The sample is drawn from a study of cytomegalovirus exposure and HLA in healthy donors (dated by TCRdb to about 2017). Background for the entire study: In an earlier analysis of 587 of the donors, 276 Gb of sequence data and 100 million or so unique TCR beta sequences from about 179 million T cells were reported. The study aimed to test whether signatures of past pathogen exposure could be identified by cataloging public T cell receptors. To study patterns of TCR occurrence, a later analysis re-analyzed previously published TCR beta repertoires from several hundred donors and added high-resolution HLA genotyping. In the later analysis, no new phenotypic data were used to find candidate immune exposures; instead, reliance was placed on TCR beta sequences and their occurrence across donors. An earlier analysis of several hundred of the donors applied high-throughput TCR beta sequencing to assess whether each TCR beta V gene segment acted as functional or pseudogenic. Roughly five DR-DQ haplotypes were handled as single units for association and clustering because linkage in the cohort was strong. Approximately 300 gigabases of sequencing data and 78 million or so unique TCR sequences were included in an early release covering 550 to 800 HLA-typed donors. Typing coverage varied by locus: about 620-630 donors for A, B, C, DRB1 and DQB1; approximately 500 for DQA1; more than 600 for DPA1; fewer than 480 for DPB1. HLA typing included class I and class II loci at four-digit resolution. Every discovery cohort repertoire had been produced on one sequencing platform. Among almost 400 genotyped donors of the cohort, an average of roughly 240,000 unique TCR beta nucleotide sequences were sequenced per donor, roughly 20% of them non-productive. In a later genetic analysis, genome-wide SNP genotypes for about 55% of the roughly 700 donors were used, and that subset was treated as a discovery cohort. To predict cytomegalovirus infection status, the study brought together high-throughput TCR immunosequencing, statistical association of individual TCRs with disease status, and machine learning. Among the 398 genotyped donors, around 81% belonged to the genetic ancestry cluster associated with self-reported Caucasian donors. Alongside the repertoire data, information on donor age, sex, ethnicity and CMV serostatus was compiled. The study profiled the T cell repertoires of more than 500 subjects by immunosequencing and related them to cytomegalovirus serostatus. In addition to the first cohort of 650 to 800 subjects, a separate validation cohort of approximately 120 different subjects was used.

CDR1 and CDR2 were assigned from the germline V gene as SGHRS and YFSETQ. Germline trimming amounts to 1 base on V and 0 bases on J, with 10 as the count of junction bases outside the gene matches. The CDR3 holds 18 amino acids from the cysteine to the phenylalanine. Just the 54-base CDR3 DNA is kept, in frame starting at base 1. The cohort comprised some 730 healthy bone marrow donors. Cohort members were all nominally healthy when sampled, although unrecorded immune exposures were likely present. Of the approximately 670 cohort members, some 270 had positive CMV serostatus and roughly 350 had negative CMV serostatus, and CMV serostatus was not recorded for the donor. A peripheral blood sample was provided by each donor, and peripheral blood mononuclear cells were used for TCR beta sequencing. Genomic DNA was extracted from the blood cell samples with the Qiagen DNeasy Blood Extraction Kit. Library construction relied on the immunoSEQ multiplex PCR assay. For the multiplex PCR, a mixture combining 60 forward primers for TCR Vbeta segments and 13 reverse primers for TCR Jbeta segments was used. Amplification of the CDR3 region of rearranged TCR beta genes was performed with a multiplex PCR assay on genomic DNA. Amplified TCR beta libraries were sequenced as 87-base-pair reads on the Illumina HiSeq System. The published analysis was carried out like this. In a later analysis, roughly 80 million unique TCR beta chains were counted across the 500 to 850 repertoires, and roughly 11 million of these chains were shared by at least two donors. Raw reads were error-corrected and collapsed into unique sequences with a nearest-neighbor algorithm that merged closely related sequences to remove PCR and sequencing errors. To assign V, D and J gene segments, CDR3 sequences were aligned to IMGT reference sequences. Each retained sequence needed at least a six-nucleotide match to both a V gene segment and a J gene segment. A rearrangement was called productive if the CDR3 had no stop codons and remained in frame with V and J, and every other rearrangement was called non-productive. CDR3 was defined by IMGT convention, running from the second conserved V-encoded cysteine to the conserved J-encoded phenylalanine. Sequences without an unambiguous match to a single V gene segment were excluded from the earlier analysis of several hundred of the donors. In an earlier analysis of several hundred of the donors, a V segment was called functional when productive rearrangements were above 56.7%, and segregating when the standard deviation between donors exceeded 5%. A statistical classification framework was built to diagnose cytomegalovirus status from the catalog of TCR beta chain sequences. In a later analysis, TCR nucleotide sequences were compared against IMGT/GENE-DB human TR gene sequences so that V and J genes could be assigned. The TCRdist pipeline was used in a later analysis to assign CDR3 sequences and most-parsimonious VDJ recombination scenarios. A later analysis defined each TCR beta chain by its CDR3 amino acid sequence plus V-gene family, and excluded reads lacking a unique V-gene family. A later analysis removed several hundred highly shared, low-generation-probability nucleotide sequences to deal with suspected cross-contamination and a sequencing artifact. A later analysis calculated a clonal expansion index for each public chain from normalized within-repertoire ranks of inferred template counts. Generation probabilities in a later analysis came from a VDJ recombination model fitted to out-of-frame rearrangements, and those results were checked against IGoR. In a later analysis, TCR-TCR, TCR-HLA and TCR-CMV co-occurrence was scored with hypergeometric tests, and a repertoire-size bias correction was applied to TCR pairs. False discovery rates were estimated in a later analysis by permuting HLA or CMV assignments 20 times. In a later analysis, co-occurring TCRs were grouped using DBSCAN, with TCRdist sequence similarity added in when clustering inside HLA-allele-positive subsets. For co-occurrence clustering, repertoires with fewer than 30,000 or more than 120,000 public chains were excluded, along with about five repertoires with anomalous nucleotide sharing. As stored in TCRdb, this immuneACCESS dataset retains in-frame rearrangements with V and J assigned. A fraction of the clones does not appear; measured against another copy, unresolved V genes explain less than half of the discrepancy, and the remainder lacks a known reason. V, J and clone size derive from that table, while D and trimming were established from the DNA sequence. Here the sample has around 130,000 clones; around 70% occur a single time. 2.9% of the sample is held by the ten biggest clonotypes.

Broad study findings and their caveats: According to a later genetic analysis, donors in an Asian-associated ancestry cluster had fewer N-insertions in productive TCRs than the roughly 670-donor mean. An association between a missense DCLRE1C variant and V-gene and J-gene trimming of TCR beta chains was found in a later genetic analysis and replicated in an independent cohort. A later analysis found that TCR association rates varied across HLA loci, with DRB1 alleles showing the most associated TCRs and HLA-C alleles the fewest. A later analysis associated approximately 17,000 TCR beta sequences with specific HLA alleles at a false discovery rate of 0.05. A cluster of highly shared sequence variants was judged likely to be a technical artifact of the sequencing pipeline. The study listed 164 TCR beta chains as associated with cytomegalovirus. A later analysis found that HLA-associated TCR beta chains were more clonally expanded and had lower generation probabilities than equally common non-associated chains. Because some donors lacked HLA typing at each locus, the association tests relied only on the typed subset. According to a later analysis, parvovirus B19, influenza, CMV and Epstein-Barr virus appeared linked to several top co-occurrence clusters. Some IMGT-functional V segments, including TRBV6-2 and TRBV6-3, could not be told apart with the 87-base-pair reads, so those segments were excluded. In an earlier analysis of 587 of the donors, most TCR beta V segments were observed in productive rearrangements about 87% or about 30% of the time, broadly matching IMGT annotations. Most TCR sequences were observed very rarely across donors, whereas some public TCRs were present in many individuals. The cohort was sequenced for TCR beta chains only, and without alpha or paired-chain data the features that could be detected were limited. When HLA alleles, especially DR and DQ, strongly co-occurred, attributing TCR associations to individual alleles was difficult. CMV serostatus was the only immune exposure information available for the cohort. The earlier analysis of 587 of the donors excluded roughly 17 rarely observed V segments, including chromosome 9 orphons, because counts were too low. The authors suggested that the approach could potentially be extended to other disease states and immunological phenotypes. In a later analysis, most CMV-associated TCR beta chains were found to appear HLA-restricted, with HLA associations seemingly driven largely by CMV exposure. Correlated functional status among segregating V segments might reflect linkage disequilibrium, but an unknown experimental factor could not be ruled out. A further reported finding was that TCR beta sequences accurately predicted the HLA-A and HLA-B alleles for most subjects in the first cohort. The classifier was reported to diagnose cytomegalovirus status with high specificity and sensitivity in both the original cohort and the validation cohort. In vitro tests confirmed that a few of the cytomegalovirus-associated TCR beta chains recognize cytomegalovirus antigens. Sequencing depth was assumed to be roughly uniform across donors in the presence/absence analyses, though that assumption may not hold.

This TCR was sampled from a human donor in good health. What was sequenced was PBMCs. The chain couples TRBV5-1 to TRBJ2-7, with 10 central nucleotides matching TRBD2. The CDR3: CASSLRLAGASSSYEQYF. The DNA sequence is given as TGCGCCAGCAGCTTGCGTCTAGCGGGGGCCTCGAGCTCCTACGAGCAGTACTTC.